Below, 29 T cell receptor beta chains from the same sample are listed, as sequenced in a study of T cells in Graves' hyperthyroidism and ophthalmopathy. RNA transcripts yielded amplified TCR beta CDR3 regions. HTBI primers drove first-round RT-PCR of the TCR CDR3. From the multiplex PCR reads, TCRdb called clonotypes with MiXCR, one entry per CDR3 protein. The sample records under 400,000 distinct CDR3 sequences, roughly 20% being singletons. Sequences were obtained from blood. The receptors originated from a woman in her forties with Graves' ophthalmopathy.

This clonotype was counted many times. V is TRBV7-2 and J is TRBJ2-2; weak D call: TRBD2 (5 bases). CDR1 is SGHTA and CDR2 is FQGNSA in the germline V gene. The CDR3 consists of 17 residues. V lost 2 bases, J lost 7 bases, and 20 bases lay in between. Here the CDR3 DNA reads TGTGCCAGCAGCTTATCTCTGACGCGTCCGGGGAACGGGGAGCTGTTTTTT. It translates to CASSLSLTRPGNGELFF. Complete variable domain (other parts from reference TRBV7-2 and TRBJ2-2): GAGVSQSPSNKVTEKGKDVELRCDPISGHTALYWYRQSLGQGLEFLIYFQGNSAPDKSGLPSDRFSAERTGGSVSTLTIQRTQQEDSAVYLCASSLSLTRPGNGELFFGEGSRLTVL.

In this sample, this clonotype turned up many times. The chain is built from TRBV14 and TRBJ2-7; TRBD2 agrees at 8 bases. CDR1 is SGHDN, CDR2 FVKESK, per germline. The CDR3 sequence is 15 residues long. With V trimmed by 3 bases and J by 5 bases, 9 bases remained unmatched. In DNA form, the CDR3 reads TGTGCCAGCAGCCAGGAAAGTCGAGCGGGAGACGAGCAGTACTTC. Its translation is CASSQESRAGDEQYF.

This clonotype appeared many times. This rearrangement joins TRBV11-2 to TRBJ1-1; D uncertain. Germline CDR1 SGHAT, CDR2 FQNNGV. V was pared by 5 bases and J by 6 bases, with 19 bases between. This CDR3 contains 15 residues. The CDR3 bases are TGTGCCAGCAGCCCCCTGGACGGGCGGATCCCTGAAGCTTTCTTT. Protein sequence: CASSPLDGRIPEAFF.

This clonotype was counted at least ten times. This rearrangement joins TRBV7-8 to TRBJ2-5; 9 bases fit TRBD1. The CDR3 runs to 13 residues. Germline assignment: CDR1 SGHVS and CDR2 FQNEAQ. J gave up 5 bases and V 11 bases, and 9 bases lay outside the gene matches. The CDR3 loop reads CASGTGTGETQYF. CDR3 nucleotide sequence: TGTGCCTCCGGGACAGGGACTGGTGAGACCCAGTACTTC. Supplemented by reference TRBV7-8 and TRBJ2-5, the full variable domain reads GAGVSQSPRYKVAKRGQDVALRCDPISGHVSLFWYQQALGQGPEFLTYFQNEAQLDKSGLPSDRFFAERPEGSVSTLKIQRTQQEDSAVYLCASGTGTGETQYFGPGTRLLVL.

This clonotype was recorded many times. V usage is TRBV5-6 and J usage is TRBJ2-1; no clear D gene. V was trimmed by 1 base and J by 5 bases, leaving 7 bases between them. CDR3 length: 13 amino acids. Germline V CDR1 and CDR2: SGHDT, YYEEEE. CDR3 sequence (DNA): TGTGCCAGCAGCTTGCGTACTCACAATGAGCAGTTCTTC. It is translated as CASSLRTHNEQFF.

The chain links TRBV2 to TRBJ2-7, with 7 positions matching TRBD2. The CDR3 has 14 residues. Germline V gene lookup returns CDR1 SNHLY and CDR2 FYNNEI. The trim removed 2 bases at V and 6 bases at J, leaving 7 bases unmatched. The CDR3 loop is CASSERRGGSEQYF. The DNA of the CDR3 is TGTGCCAGCAGTGAAAGGCGCGGGGGTTCCGAGCAGTACTTC.

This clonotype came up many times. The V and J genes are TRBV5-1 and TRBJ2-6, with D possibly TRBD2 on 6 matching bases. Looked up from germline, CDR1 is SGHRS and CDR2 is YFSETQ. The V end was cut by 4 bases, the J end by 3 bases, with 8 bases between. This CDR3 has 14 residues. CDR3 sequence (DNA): TGCGCCAGCAGCCTGGGAGGTGGGGCCAACGTCCTGACTTTC. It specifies CASSLGGGANVLTF.

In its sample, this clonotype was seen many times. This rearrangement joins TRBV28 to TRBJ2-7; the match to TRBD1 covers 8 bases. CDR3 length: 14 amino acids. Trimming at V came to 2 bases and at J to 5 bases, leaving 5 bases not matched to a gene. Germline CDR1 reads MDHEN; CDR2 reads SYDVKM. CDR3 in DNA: TGTGCCAGCAGTTTACAGGGGGCGCTCCACGAGCAGTACTTC. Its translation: CASSLQGALHEQYF. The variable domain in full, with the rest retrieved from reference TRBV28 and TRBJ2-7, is DVKVTQSSRYLVKRTGEKVFLECVQDMDHENMFWYRQDPGLGLRLIYFSYDVKMKEKGDIPEGYSVSREKKERFSLILESASTNQTSMYLCASSLQGALHEQYFGPGTRLTVT.

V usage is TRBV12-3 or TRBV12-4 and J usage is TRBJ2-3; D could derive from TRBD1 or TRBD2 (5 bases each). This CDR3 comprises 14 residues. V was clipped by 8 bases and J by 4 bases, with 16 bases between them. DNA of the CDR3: TGTGCCAGCCGCTCCTTTGGGGGTCCAGATACGCAGTATTTT. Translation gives CASRSFGGPDTQYF.

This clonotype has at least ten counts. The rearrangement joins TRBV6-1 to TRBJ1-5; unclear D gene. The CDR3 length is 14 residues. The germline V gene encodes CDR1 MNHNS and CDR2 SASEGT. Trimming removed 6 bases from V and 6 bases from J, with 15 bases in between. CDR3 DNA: TGTGCCAGCAGCCCCGCCGCAGGTAGTCAGCCCCAGCATTTT. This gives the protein CASSPAAGSQPQHF.

The DNA of the CDR3 is TGTGCCAGCCCGCCCTGGCGGGGGCCCCAGGAGACCCAGTACTTC. This gives the protein CASPPWRGPQETQYF. The V gene is TRBV6-1, the J gene TRBJ2-5; TRBD2 might be the D (7 bases). This CDR3 has 15 amino acids. Germline V lookup: CDR1 MNHNS, CDR2 SASEGT. The ends were cut back, 8 bases at V and 5 bases at J, with 21 bases in the middle.

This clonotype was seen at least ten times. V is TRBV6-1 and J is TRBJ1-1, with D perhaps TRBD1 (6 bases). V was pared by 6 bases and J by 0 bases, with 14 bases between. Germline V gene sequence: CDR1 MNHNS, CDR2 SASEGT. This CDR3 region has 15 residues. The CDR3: CASREYRDLNTEAFF. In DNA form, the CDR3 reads TGTGCCAGCAGGGAGTACAGGGATCTGAACACTGAAGCTTTCTTT.

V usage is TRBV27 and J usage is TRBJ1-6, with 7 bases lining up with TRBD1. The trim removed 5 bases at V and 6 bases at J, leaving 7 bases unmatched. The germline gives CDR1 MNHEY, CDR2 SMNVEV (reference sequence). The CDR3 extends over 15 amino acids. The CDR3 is CASSPRGTVNSPLHF. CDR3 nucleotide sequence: TGTGCCAGCAGTCCCCGCGGGACAGTTAATTCACCCCTCCACTTT.

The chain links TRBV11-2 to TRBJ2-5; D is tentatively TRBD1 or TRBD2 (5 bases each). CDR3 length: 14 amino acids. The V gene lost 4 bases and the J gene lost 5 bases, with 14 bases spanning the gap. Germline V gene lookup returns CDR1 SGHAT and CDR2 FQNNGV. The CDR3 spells CASSSGRARETQYF. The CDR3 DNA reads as TGTGCCAGCAGCTCGGGACGGGCGCGCGAGACCCAGTACTTC. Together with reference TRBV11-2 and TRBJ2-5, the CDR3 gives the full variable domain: EAGVAQSPRYKIIEKRQSVAFWCNPISGHATLYWYQQILGQGPKLLIQFQNNGVVDDSQLPKDRFSAERLKGVDSTLKIQPAKLEDSAVYLCASSSGRARETQYFGPGTRLLVL.

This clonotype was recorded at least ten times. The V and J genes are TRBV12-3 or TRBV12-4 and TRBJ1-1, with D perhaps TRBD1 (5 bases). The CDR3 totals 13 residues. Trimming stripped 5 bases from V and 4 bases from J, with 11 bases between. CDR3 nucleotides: TGTGCCAGCAGTCAGGGATCTCGCACTGAAGCTTTCTTT. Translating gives CASSQGSRTEAFF.

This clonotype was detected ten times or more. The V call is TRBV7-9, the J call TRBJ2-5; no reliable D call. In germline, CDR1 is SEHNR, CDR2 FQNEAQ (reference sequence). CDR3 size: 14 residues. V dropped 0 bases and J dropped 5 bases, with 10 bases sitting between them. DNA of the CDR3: TGTGCCAGCAGCTTAGCGCGAAGTGCGGAGACCCAGTACTTC. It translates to CASSLARSAETQYF.

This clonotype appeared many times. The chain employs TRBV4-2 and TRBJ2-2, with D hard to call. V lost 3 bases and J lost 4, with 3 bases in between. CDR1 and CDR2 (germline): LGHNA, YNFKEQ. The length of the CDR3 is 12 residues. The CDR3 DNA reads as TGTGCCAGCAGCCATGTCACCGGGGAGCTGTTTTTT. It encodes CASSHVTGELFF.

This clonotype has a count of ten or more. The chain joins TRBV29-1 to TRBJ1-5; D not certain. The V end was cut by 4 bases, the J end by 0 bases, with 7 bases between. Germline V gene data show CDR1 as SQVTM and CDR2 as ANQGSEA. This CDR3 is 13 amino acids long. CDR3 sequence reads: CSVGSGSNQPQHF. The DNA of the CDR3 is TGCAGCGTTGGCTCCGGTAGCAATCAGCCCCAGCATTTT.

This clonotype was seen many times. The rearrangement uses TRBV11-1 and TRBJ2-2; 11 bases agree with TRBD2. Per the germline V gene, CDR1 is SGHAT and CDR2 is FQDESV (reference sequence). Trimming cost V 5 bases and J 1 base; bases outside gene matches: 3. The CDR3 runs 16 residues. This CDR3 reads CASSPGLAGNTGELFF. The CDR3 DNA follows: TGTGCCAGCAGCCCTGGACTAGCGGGGAACACCGGGGAGCTGTTTTTT.

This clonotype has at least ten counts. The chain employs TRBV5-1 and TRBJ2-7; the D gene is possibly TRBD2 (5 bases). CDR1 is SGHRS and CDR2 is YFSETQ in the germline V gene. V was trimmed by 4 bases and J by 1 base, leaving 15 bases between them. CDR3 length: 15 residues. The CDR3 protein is CASSPPDSPSYEQYF. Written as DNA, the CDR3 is TGCGCCAGCAGCCCTCCGGACTCGCCATCCTACGAGCAGTACTTC.

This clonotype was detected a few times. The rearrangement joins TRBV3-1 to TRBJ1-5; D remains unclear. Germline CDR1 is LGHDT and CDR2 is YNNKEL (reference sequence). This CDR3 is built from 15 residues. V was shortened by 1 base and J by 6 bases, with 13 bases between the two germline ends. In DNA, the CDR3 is TGTGCCAGCAGCCAAGGGGTTGGGTTGACTCAGCCCCAGCATTTT. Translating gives CASSQGVGLTQPQHF.

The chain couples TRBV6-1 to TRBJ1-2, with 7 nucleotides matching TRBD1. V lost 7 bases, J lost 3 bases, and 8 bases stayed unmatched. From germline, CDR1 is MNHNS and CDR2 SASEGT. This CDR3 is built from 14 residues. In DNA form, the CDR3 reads TGTGCCAGCACTAGGACAGGTGATGACTATGGCTACACCTTC. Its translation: CASTRTGDDYGYTF.

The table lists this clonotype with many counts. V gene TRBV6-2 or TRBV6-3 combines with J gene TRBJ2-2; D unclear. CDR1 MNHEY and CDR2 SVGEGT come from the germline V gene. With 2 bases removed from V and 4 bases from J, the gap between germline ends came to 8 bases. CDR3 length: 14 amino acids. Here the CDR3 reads CASSYGPSTGELFF. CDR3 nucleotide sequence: TGTGCCAGCAGTTACGGACCCTCCACCGGGGAGCTGTTTTTT.

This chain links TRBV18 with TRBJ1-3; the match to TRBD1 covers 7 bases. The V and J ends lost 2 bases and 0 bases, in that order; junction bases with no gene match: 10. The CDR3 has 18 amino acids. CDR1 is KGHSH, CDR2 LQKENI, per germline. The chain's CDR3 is CASSPIVIDRDSGNTIYF. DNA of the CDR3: TGTGCCAGCTCACCAATCGTGATCGACAGGGACTCTGGAAACACCATATATTTT.

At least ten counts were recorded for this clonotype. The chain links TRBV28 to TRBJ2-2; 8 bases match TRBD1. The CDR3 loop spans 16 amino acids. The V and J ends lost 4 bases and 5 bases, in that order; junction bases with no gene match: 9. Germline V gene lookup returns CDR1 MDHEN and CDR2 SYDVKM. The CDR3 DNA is TGTGCCAGCAGTTCTCCGCGGACAGGGAAGACCGGGGAGCTGTTTTTT. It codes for CASSSPRTGKTGELFF.

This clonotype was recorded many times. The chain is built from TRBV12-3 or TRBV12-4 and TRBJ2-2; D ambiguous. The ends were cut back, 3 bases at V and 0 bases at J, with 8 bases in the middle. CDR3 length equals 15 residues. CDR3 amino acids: CASSFLLANTGELFF. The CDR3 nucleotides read TGTGCCAGCAGTTTCCTCCTTGCGAACACCGGGGAGCTGTTTTTT.

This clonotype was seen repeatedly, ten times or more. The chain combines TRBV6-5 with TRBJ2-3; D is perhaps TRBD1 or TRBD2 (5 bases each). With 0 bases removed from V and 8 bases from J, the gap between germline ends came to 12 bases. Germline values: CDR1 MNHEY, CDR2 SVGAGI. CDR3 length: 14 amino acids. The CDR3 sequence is CASSYSRGLGTQYF. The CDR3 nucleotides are TGTGCCAGCAGTTACTCACGGGGCCTAGGTACGCAGTATTTT.

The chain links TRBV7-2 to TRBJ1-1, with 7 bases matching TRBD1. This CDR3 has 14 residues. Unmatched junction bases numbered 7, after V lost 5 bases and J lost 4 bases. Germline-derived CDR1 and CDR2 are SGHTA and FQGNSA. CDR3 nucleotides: TGTGCCAGCAGCCAGACAGGGAAGGTCACTGAAGCTTTCTTT. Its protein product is CASSQTGKVTEAFF.

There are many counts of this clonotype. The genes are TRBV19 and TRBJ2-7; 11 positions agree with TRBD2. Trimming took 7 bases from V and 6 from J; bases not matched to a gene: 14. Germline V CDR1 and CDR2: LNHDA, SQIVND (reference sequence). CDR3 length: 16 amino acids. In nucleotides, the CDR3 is TGTGCCAGTACCATGACATCATCGGGACTAGCGGCCGAGCAGTACTTC. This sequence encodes CASTMTSSGLAAEQYF.